These 27 T cell receptor beta chains were all obtained from the same sample, sequenced in a study of blood T cell repertoires in COVID-19 (dated by TCRdb to between 2020 and 2021). Libraries were constructed by the immunoSEQ multiplex PCR assay. Not all clones reach the TCRdb copy of this immuneACCESS table, which keeps in-frame sequences only. Checked studies attribute under half of the gap to unresolved V genes and leave the rest unexplained. The table for this sample lists roughly 180,000 clones; roughly 84% of them were counted only once. Over 15% of the sample rests with the top ten. The sequenced material came from PBMCs or T cells enriched from blood (not recorded which). The receptors stem from a man in his sixties who had recovered from COVID-19.

A word on this clone: Additional DNA sequences in this sample encode the identical CDR3. The chain links TRBV29-1 to TRBJ1-3; 7 nucleotides match TRBD1. This CDR3 is 12 amino acids long. V lost 7 bases, J lost 2 bases, and 2 bases stayed unmatched. Germline values: CDR1 SQVTM, CDR2 ANQGSEA. The CDR3 sequence: CSAGQAGNTIYF. The CDR3 bases are TGCAGCGCCGGACAGGCTGGAAACACCATATATTTT.

The chain links TRBV12-5 to TRBJ2-1; TRBD2 aligns across 9 bases. Germline V gene data show CDR1 as LGHNT and CDR2 as FRNRAP. This CDR3 region has 13 residues. With 8 bases clipped from V and 7 bases from J, the junction kept 6 bases outside the gene matches. The CDR3 here is CASCGLAYNEQFF. CDR3 in DNA: TGTGCTAGTTGCGGACTAGCGTATAATGAGCAGTTCTTC.

This chain connects TRBV9 to TRBJ2-1; 9 bases map to TRBD2. The V gene's germline CDR1 is SGDLS and CDR2 YYNGEE. Trimming cost V 4 bases and J 4 bases; bases outside gene matches: 6. The CDR3 consists of 15 residues. The DNA of the CDR3 is TGTGCCAGCAGCCCCCGACTAGCGGAATACAATGAGCAGTTCTTC. Its protein is CASSPRLAEYNEQFF. The full variable domain, in which reference TRBV9 and TRBJ2-1 provide the parts outside the CDR3, is DSGVTQTPKHLITATGQRVTLRCSPRSGDLSVYWYQQSLDQGLQFLIQYYNGEERAKGNILERFSAQQFPDLHSELNLSSLELGDSALYFCASSPRLAEYNEQFFGPGTRLTVL.

The chain links TRBV9 to TRBJ2-2; TRBD2 matches at 11 bases. V lost 0 bases and J lost 5; bases outside the gene matches: 9. The CDR3 is made up of 18 amino acids. In germline, CDR1 is SGDLS, CDR2 YYNGEE. The CDR3 loop reads CASSVEIAGGPWTGELFF. CDR3 nucleotide sequence: TGTGCCAGCAGCGTAGAGATAGCGGGGGGGCCTTGGACCGGGGAGCTGTTTTTT.

The chain is built from TRBV5-1 and TRBJ2-3, with 8 bases aligning to TRBD2. This CDR3 has 15 residues. CDR1 SGHRS and CDR2 YFSETQ come from the germline V gene. The trim removed 4 bases at V and 4 bases at J, leaving 8 bases unmatched. CDR3 coding DNA: TGCGCCAGCAGCGGAGTCGGGACTAGTGCAGATACGCAGTATTTT. Its translation: CASSGVGTSADTQYF.

A few counts support this clone. The chain uses TRBV6-1 and TRBJ1-2, with D possibly TRBD1 on 6 matching bases. Between the trimmed V and J ends, which lost 1 base and 0 bases, there was a span of 18 bases. The CDR3 totals 18 residues. Germline loops: CDR1 MNHNS, CDR2 SASEGT. CDR3 bases: TGTGCCAGCAGTGAAGTAAACAGGGAACTCCCCTCTAACTATGGCTACACCTTC. Amino acid sequence: CASSEVNRELPSNYGYTF.

The chain recombines TRBV27 with TRBJ1-2; D may be TRBD1 (6 bases). The V gene lost 4 bases and the J gene lost 8 bases, with 11 bases spanning the gap. Germline V gene lookup returns CDR1 MNHEY and CDR2 SMNVEV (reference sequence). The CDR3 covers 12 residues. The CDR3 DNA reads TGTGCCAGCAGTTCGGGAGGACAGGGCTACACCTTC. Amino acids: CASSSGGQGYTF.

The rearrangement joins TRBV12-3 or TRBV12-4 to TRBJ2-5; D not resolved. CDR3 length equals 13 residues. The germline V and J ends were trimmed by 6 bases and 0 bases, with 8 bases remaining between them. CDR3 protein: CASSLGYQETQYF. The CDR3 region has the DNA TGTGCCAGCAGCCTAGGTTACCAAGAGACCCAGTACTTC.

The rearrangement uses TRBV27 and TRBJ1-4; D ambiguous. The V gene's germline CDR1 is MNHEY and CDR2 SMNVEV (reference sequence). The CDR3 is made up of 13 amino acids. Trimming removed 6 bases from V and 7 bases from J, with 12 bases in between. CDR3 in DNA: TGTGCCAGCAGCCGGGAGCCAATTGAAAAACTGTTTTTT. Protein product: CASSREPIEKLFF. Variable domain in full (rest from reference TRBV27 and TRBJ1-4): EAQVTQNPRYLITVTGKKLTVTCSQNMNHEYMSWYRQDPGLGLRQIYYSMNVEVTDKGDVPEGYKVSRKEKRNFPLILESPSPNQTSLYFCASSREPIEKLFFGSGTQLSVL.

V gene TRBV19 combines with J gene TRBJ1-5; 7 nucleotides match TRBD1. Trimming cost V 1 base and J 13 bases; bases outside gene matches: 1. Germline V gene sequence: CDR1 LNHDA, CDR2 SQIVND (reference sequence). This CDR3 spans 11 amino acids. The CDR3 protein is CASSIGDSQHF. The CDR3 DNA sequence: TGTGCCAGTAGTATAGGGGACAGTCAGCATTTT.

This clone is a singleton in its sample. This sequence joins TRBV28 and TRBJ1-5; weak D call: TRBD1 (5 bases). CDR3 size: 14 residues. The germline V gene encodes CDR1 MDHEN and CDR2 SYDVKM. V was trimmed by 5 bases and J by 8 bases, leaving 16 bases between them. This chain's CDR3 is CASSPRLGEKPQHF. The CDR3 coding sequence is TGTGCCAGCAGTCCTCGACTAGGGGAGAAGCCCCAGCATTTT.

This chain joins TRBV28 and TRBJ1-5, with 8 bases aligning to TRBD1. The germline V gene has CDR1 MDHEN and CDR2 SYDVKM. Losses at the gene ends were 6 bases for V and 5 bases for J; bases not matched to a gene: 6. This CDR3 is 14 amino acids long. The CDR3, as DNA: TGTGCCAGCAGCTCGGACAGGGTCGATCAGCCCCAGCATTTT. It translates to CASSSDRVDQPQHF.

The CDR3 DNA reads as TGTGCCAGCAGCGTAGCAGGGACAGCTAAAGAGACCCAGTACTTC. It encodes CASSVAGTAKETQYF. The V and J genes are TRBV9 and TRBJ2-5; TRBD1 aligns across 7 bases. Per germline, CDR1 SGDLS and CDR2 YYNGEE. V trimming: 0 bases; J trimming: 3 bases; junction bases outside the gene matches: 5. The CDR3 sequence is 15 residues long.

This clone was seen once. The gene calls are TRBV19 and TRBJ2-7, with a weak D call TRBD2 (6 bases). CDR3 length: 15 amino acids. Trimming removed 6 bases from V and 3 bases from J, with 18 bases in between. CDR1 is LNHDA and CDR2 is SQIVND in the germline V gene (reference sequence). In nucleotides, the CDR3 is TGTGCCAGTAGGTCGGGCGCGGGGACCGGCTACGAGCAGTACTTC. Translating gives CASRSGAGTGYEQYF.

The CDR3 loop reads CASSPWTGGSSGTGELFF. CDR3 nucleotides: TGTGCCAGCAGCCCTTGGACAGGCGGTAGTTCCGGAACCGGGGAGCTGTTTTTT. The rearrangement joins TRBV9 to TRBJ2-2, with 7 positions matching TRBD1. There are 18 residues in the CDR3. V was pared by 4 bases and J by 5 bases, with 17 bases of the junction left unmatched. CDR1 is SGDLS, CDR2 YYNGEE, per germline.

The J gene is TRBJ2-7, the V gene TRBV6-5; 11 positions agree with TRBD2. This CDR3 is built from 15 residues. The V segment lost 5 bases and the J segment 1 base; nucleotides outside the gene matches: 4. Germline assignment: CDR1 MNHEY and CDR2 SVGAGI. The CDR3 sequence: CASSPSGGPSYEQYF. In nucleotides, the CDR3 is TGTGCCAGCAGTCCTAGCGGGGGGCCTTCCTACGAGCAGTACTTC.

This sequence joins TRBV28 and TRBJ2-3, with unresolved D. Per germline, CDR1 MDHEN and CDR2 SYDVKM. This CDR3 is built from 13 residues. Between the trimmed V and J ends, which lost 2 bases and 4 bases, there was a span of 7 bases. The CDR3 bases are TGTGCCAGCAGTTTAAAGCTGGCAGATACGCAGTATTTT. Encoded protein: CASSLKLADTQYF.

The V gene is TRBV15, the J gene TRBJ2-2; tentatively, D is TRBD1 (5 bases). The CDR3 length is 14 residues. CDR1 and CDR2 (germline): LNHNV, YYDKDF (reference sequence). Trimming took 1 base from V and 9 from J, leaving 12 bases between them. The CDR3 nucleotides are TGTGCCACCAGCAGAGCCCTGGACAAGTGGGAGCTGTTTTTT. Translating it yields CATSRALDKWELFF.

The rearrangement uses TRBV6-5 and TRBJ2-7; weak D call: TRBD1 (5 bases). Per germline, CDR1 MNHEY and CDR2 SVGAGI. The CDR3 length is 13 residues. V was shortened by 11 bases and J by 7 bases, with 21 bases between the two germline ends. The CDR3 reads CAARQSPGWEQYF. CDR3 in DNA: TGTGCCGCGAGGCAGTCCCCAGGGTGGGAGCAGTACTTC.

This sequence joins TRBV4-2 and TRBJ2-3, with 10 bases identical to TRBD2. The CDR3 extends over 17 amino acids. CDR1 is LGHNA, CDR2 YNFKEQ, per germline. Trimming removed 2 bases from V and 2 bases from J; junction bases left unmatched: 7. The DNA of the CDR3 is TGTGCCAGCAGCCAATCCCCAGCGGGAGGGCTCACAGATACGCAGTATTTT. The encoded protein is CASSQSPAGGLTDTQYF.

This chain links TRBV29-1 with TRBJ1-3, with TRBD1 matching 9 bases. CDR1 and CDR2 (germline): SQVTM, ANQGSEA. The CDR3 consists of 11 residues. With 5 bases clipped from V and 15 bases from J, the junction kept 8 bases outside the gene matches. The CDR3 DNA follows: TGCAGCGTTCTTATGGGACAGGGAACATATTTT. Its protein product is CSVLMGQGTYF.

The J gene is TRBJ1-1, the V gene TRBV18; D uncertain. V was cut by 3 bases and J by 0 bases, with 11 bases left in between. CDR1 and CDR2 (germline): KGHSH, LQKENI. The CDR3 runs to 15 residues. The CDR3 is CASSPVRAMNTEAFF. The DNA of the CDR3 is TGTGCCAGCTCACCCGTGAGGGCTATGAACACTGAAGCTTTCTTT.

The J gene is TRBJ2-7, the V gene TRBV6-5; possible D gene TRBD2, 6 bases. The V gene's germline CDR1 is MNHEY and CDR2 SVGAGI. This CDR3 contains 12 residues. V gave up 4 bases and J gave up 7 bases, with 11 bases separating them. This chain's CDR3 is CASSSVAEEQYF. CDR3 coding DNA: TGTGCCAGCAGTTCGGTAGCGGAAGAGCAGTACTTC.

The J gene is TRBJ2-1, the V gene TRBV7-3; TRBD2 agrees at 8 bases. CDR1 is SGHTA, CDR2 FQGTGA, per germline. There are 15 residues in the CDR3. Trimming cost V 4 bases and J 6 bases; bases outside gene matches: 8. CDR3 residues: CASSSKVAGPNEQFF. In DNA form, the CDR3 reads TGTGCCAGCAGCTCAAAAGTAGCGGGGCCCAATGAGCAGTTCTTC.

This rearrangement joins TRBV5-1 to TRBJ1-4, with a tentative D call TRBD1 (6 bases). The CDR3 consists of 14 residues. V was pared by 6 bases and J by 3 bases, with 12 bases between. Germline V gene data show CDR1 as SGHRS and CDR2 as YFSETQ. DNA for the CDR3: TGCGCCAGCAAAACAGGACAGTCTAATGAAAAACTGTTTTTT. Amino acids: CASKTGQSNEKLFF.

The rearrangement joins TRBV2 to TRBJ1-4; no reliable D call. Trimming removed 6 bases from V and 8 bases from J, with 10 bases in between. Germline-derived CDR1 and CDR2 are SNHLY and FYNNEI. The CDR3 is 12 residues long. This CDR3 reads CASSALREKLFF. Written as DNA, the CDR3 is TGTGCCAGCAGCGCCCTACGGGAAAAACTGTTTTTT. The full variable domain, rest sourced from reference TRBV2 and TRBJ1-4, is EPEVTQTPSHQVTQMGQEVILRCVPISNHLYFYWYRQILGQKVEFLVSFYNNEISEKSEIFDDQFSVERPDGSNFTLKIRSTKLEDSAMYFCASSALREKLFFGSGTQLSVL.

The V and J genes are TRBV7-3 and TRBJ2-7; 12 nucleotides match TRBD2. CDR1 SGHTA and CDR2 FQGTGA come from the germline V gene. After removal of 9 bases from V and 3 bases from J, the junction contained 9 bases not matched to a gene. The CDR3 totals 15 residues. CDR3 DNA sequence: TGTGCCAGACCCGGACTAGCGGGGATCCTCTACGAGCAGTACTTC. Translation: CARPGLAGILYEQYF. Full variable domain (rest looked up from reference TRBV7-3 and TRBJ2-7): GAGVSQTPSNKVTEKGKYVELRCDPISGHTALYWYRQSLGQGPEFLIYFQGTGAADDSGLPNDRFFAVRPEGSVSTLKIQRTERGDSAVYLCARPGLAGILYEQYFGPGTRLTVT.